This T cell receptor (beta chain) was observed in a study of blood T cell repertoires in COVID-19. Study context: The analysed material was cDNA or gDNA that came from T cells, B-cell-depleted T cells, or PBMCs.

Trimming took 5 bases from V and 11 from J, leaving 13 bases between them. Germline V gene sequence: CDR1 MDHEN, CDR2 SYDVKM. The CDR3 extends over 12 amino acids. This table comes from immunoSEQ multiplex PCR, and its TCRdb copy is limited to in-frame clones, with some not included. The sample shows roughly 200,000 clones, 70% to 90% of them seen only once. This clonotype was obtained from a man between 60 and 75 years old with acute or convalescent COVID-19. The sequenced material came from peripheral blood. This sequence joins TRBV28 and TRBJ2-1; D possibly corresponds to TRBD2 (5 bases). The CDR3 bases are TGTGCCAGCAGTACCCGTCCCGGGAAGCAGTTCTTC. This codes for CASSTRPGKQFF.